Listed below are T cell receptor beta chains from one sample, sequenced in a study of T cell changes during pregnancy in multiple sclerosis. Sequencing was performed with immunoSEQ multiplex PCR; in TCRdb, only in-frame clones are kept and a portion is missing. The table lists 70,000 to 90,000 clones, about nine tenths of them singletons. Sample: PBMCs, taken in the first trimester of pregnancy. The receptors were sampled from a female donor in good health, serving as a control in a pregnancy study. Some clones in this sample may be carry-over from other donors' samples. The CDR3 runs from the conserved cysteine through the conserved F or W. D genes are given only for firm matches. The listing skips clone size in some rows; elsewhere it reads once, few, many or a size class.

clone size | J gene | V gene | D gene | CDR3 protein | CDR3 DNA
- | TRBJ2-7 | TRBV28 | TRBD1 | CASRATGVYEQYF | TGTGCCAGCAGGGCTACAGGGGTCTACGAGCAGTACTTC
- | TRBJ1-6 | TRBV18 | - | CASSHKPSSYNSPLHF | TGTGCCAGCTCACATAAGCCGAGCTCCTATAATTCACCCCTCCACTTT
- | TRBJ1-5 | TRBV6-1 | - | CASSDSGLQQPQHF | TGTGCCAGCAGTGATTCAGGGCTTCAGCAGCCCCAGCATTTT
- | TRBJ2-7 | TRBV27 | - | CASSYQPSTEQYF | TGTGCCAGCAGCTATCAACCTTCGACAGAGCAGTACTTC
- | TRBJ1-5 | TRBV27 | - | CASSLRGIQVSQPQHF | TGTGCCAGCAGTTTAAGGGGGATACAGGTTAGTCAGCCCCAGCATTTT
few | TRBJ1-1 | TRBV19 | - | CASSTQTNTEAFF | TGTGCCAGCTCTACACAGACGAACACTGAAGCTTTCTTT
- | TRBJ1-1 | TRBV7-2 | - | CASSLWASQSNTEAFF | TGTGCCAGCAGCTTATGGGCCAGCCAGTCGAACACTGAAGCTTTCTTT
- | TRBJ2-7 | TRBV19 | - | CASSSGAYEQYF | TGTGCCAGTAGTAGCGGGGCCTACGAGCAGTACTTC
- | TRBJ2-7 | TRBV6-1 | - | CASSEAKLYEQYF | TGTGCCAGCAGTGAAGCAAAGCTCTACGAGCAGTACTTC
- | TRBJ1-5 | TRBV2 | TRBD1 | CASSGDRGPQPQHF | TGTGCCAGCAGTGGGGACAGGGGGCCTCAGCCCCAGCATTTT
- | TRBJ2-7 | TRBV28 | TRBD1 | CASRPRTGPYEQYF | TGTGCCAGCAGACCGAGGACAGGGCCCTACGAGCAGTACTTC
- | TRBJ2-2 | TRBV28 | TRBD2 | CASRLAGGPTGELFF | TGTGCCAGCAGGCTAGCGGGGGGGCCGACCGGGGAGCTGTTTTTT
- | TRBJ1-1 | TRBV10-3 | - | CAISESTLRRPRAFF | TGTGCCATCAGTGAGTCGACTCTACGTAGACCGCGAGCTTTCTTT
- | TRBJ2-2 | TRBV5-1 | - | CASSTQGPGELFF | TGCGCCAGCAGCACTCAGGGGCCCGGGGAGCTGTTTTTT
- | TRBJ2-7 | TRBV29-1 | TRBD1 | CSVAGGKEYEQYF | TGCAGCGTGGCAGGGGGTAAAGAGTACGAGCAGTACTTC
- | TRBJ1-3 | TRBV28 | - | CASSQHTGSSGNTIYF | TGTGCCAGCAGCCAGCATACAGGGAGCTCTGGAAACACCATATATTTT
- | TRBJ2-1 | TRBV19 | - | CASSILGEQFF | TGTGCCAGTAGTATTCTCGGTGAGCAGTTCTTC
- | TRBJ2-5 | TRBV7-9 | - | CASSSGSQETQYF | TGTGCCAGCAGCTCGGGGTCCCAAGAGACCCAGTACTTC
- | TRBJ2-5 | TRBV19 | - | CASSSRDITQETQYF | TGTGCCAGTAGTAGCCGGGACATAACCCAAGAGACCCAGTACTTC
- | TRBJ2-3 | TRBV4-3 | - | CASSQDRADLSTDTQYF | TGCGCCAGCAGCCAAGATCGAGCGGACCTTAGCACAGATACGCAGTATTTT
- | TRBJ1-4 | TRBV6-5 | - | CASSYWGGEKLFF | TGTGCCAGCAGTTACTGGGGAGGGGAAAAACTGTTTTTT
- | TRBJ1-6 | TRBV10-3 | - | CAISEGGRASPLHF | TGTGCCATCAGTGAGGGAGGGAGGGCTTCACCCCTCCACTTT